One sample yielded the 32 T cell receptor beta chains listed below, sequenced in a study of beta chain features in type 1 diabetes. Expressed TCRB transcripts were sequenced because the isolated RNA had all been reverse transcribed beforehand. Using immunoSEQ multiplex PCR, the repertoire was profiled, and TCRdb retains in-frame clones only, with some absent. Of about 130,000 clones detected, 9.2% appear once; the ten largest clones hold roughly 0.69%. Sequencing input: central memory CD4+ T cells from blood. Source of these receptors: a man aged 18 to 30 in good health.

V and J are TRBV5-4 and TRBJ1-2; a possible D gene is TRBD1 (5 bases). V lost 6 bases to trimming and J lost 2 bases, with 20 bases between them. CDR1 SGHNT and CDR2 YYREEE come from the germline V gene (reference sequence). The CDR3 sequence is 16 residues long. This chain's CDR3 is CASTPGGQGGNYGYTF. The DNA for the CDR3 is TGTGCCAGCACCCCAGGAGGGCAGGGCGGGAACTATGGCTACACCTTC.

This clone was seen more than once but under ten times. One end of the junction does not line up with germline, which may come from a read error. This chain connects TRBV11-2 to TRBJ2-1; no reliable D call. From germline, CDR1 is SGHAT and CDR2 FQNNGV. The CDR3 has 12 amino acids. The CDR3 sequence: CASSLDSRFLVF. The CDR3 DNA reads TGTGCCAGCAGCTTAGATTCGAGGTTCTTGGTCTTC.

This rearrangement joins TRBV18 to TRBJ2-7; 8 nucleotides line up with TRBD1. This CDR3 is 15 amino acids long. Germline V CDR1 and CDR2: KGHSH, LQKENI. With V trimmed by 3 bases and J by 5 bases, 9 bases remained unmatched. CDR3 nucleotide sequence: TGTGCCAGCTCACCGCAAACGACAGGGGCGAACGAGCAGTACTTC. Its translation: CASSPQTTGANEQYF.

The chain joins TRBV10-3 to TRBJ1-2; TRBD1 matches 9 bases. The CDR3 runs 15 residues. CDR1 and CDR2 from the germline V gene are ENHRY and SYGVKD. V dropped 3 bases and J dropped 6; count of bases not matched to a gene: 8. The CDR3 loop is CAISDRQGELDGYTF. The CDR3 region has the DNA TGTGCCATCAGTGATCGACAGGGGGAGCTGGATGGCTACACCTTC.

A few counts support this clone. CDR3 DNA: TGCAGTGCAGGGAGGGGTACCCTCCACTTT. Translation gives CSAGRGTLHF. The V gene is TRBV20-1, the J gene TRBJ1-6; D may be TRBD1 (5 bases). The CDR3 loop spans 10 amino acids. Germline loops: CDR1 DFQATT, CDR2 SNEGSKA (reference sequence). V was shortened by 6 bases and J by 14 bases, with 11 bases between the two germline ends.

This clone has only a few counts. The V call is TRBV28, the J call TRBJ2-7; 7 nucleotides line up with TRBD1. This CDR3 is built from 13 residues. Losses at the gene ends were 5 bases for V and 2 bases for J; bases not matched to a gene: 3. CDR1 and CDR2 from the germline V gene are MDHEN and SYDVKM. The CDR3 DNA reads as TGTGCCAGCAGTGTGGGGACAGCCTACGAGCAGTACTTC. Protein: CASSVGTAYEQYF.

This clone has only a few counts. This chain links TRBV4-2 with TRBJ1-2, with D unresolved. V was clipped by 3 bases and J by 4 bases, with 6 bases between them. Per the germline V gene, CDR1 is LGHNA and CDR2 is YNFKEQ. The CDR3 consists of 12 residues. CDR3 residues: CASSQATYGYTF. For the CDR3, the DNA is TGTGCCAGCAGCCAGGCCACCTATGGCTACACCTTC.

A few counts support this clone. The CDR3 region is CASSNSPGGSTGELFF. CDR3 sequence (DNA): TGCGCCAGCAGCAACTCCCCGGGGGGGTCCACCGGGGAGCTGTTTTTT. The chain uses TRBV5-1 and TRBJ2-2; TRBD2 matches 8 bases. The CDR3 totals 16 residues. Germline CDR1 reads SGHRS; CDR2 reads YFSETQ. Trimming took 4 bases from V and 4 from J; bases not matched to a gene: 9.

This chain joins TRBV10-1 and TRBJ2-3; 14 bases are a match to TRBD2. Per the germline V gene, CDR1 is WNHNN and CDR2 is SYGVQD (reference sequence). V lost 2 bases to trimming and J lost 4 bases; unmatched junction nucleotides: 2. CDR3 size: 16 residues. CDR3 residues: CASSEGGLAGADTQYF. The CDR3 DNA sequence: TGCGCCAGCAGTGAGGGGGGACTAGCGGGGGCAGATACGCAGTATTTT.

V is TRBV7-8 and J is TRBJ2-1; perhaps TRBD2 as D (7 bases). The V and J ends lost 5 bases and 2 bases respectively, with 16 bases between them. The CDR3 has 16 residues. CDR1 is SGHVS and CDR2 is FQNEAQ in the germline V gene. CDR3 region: CASSPRGGGTYNEQFF. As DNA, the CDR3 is TGTGCCAGCAGCCCGAGAGGGGGGGGGACCTACAATGAGCAGTTCTTC.

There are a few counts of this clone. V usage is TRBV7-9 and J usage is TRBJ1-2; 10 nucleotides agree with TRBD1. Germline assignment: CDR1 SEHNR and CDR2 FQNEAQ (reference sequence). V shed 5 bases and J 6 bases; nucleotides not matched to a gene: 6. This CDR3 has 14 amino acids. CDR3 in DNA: TGTGCCAGCAGCATATACGGGACAGGGGATGGCTACACCTTC. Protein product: CASSIYGTGDGYTF.

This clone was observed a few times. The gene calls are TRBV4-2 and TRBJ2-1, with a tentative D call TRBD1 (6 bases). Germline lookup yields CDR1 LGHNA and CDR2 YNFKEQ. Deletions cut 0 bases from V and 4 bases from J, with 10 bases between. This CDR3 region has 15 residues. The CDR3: CASSQDTRGYNEQFF. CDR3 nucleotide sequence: TGTGCCAGCAGCCAAGATACGAGGGGGTACAATGAGCAGTTCTTC.

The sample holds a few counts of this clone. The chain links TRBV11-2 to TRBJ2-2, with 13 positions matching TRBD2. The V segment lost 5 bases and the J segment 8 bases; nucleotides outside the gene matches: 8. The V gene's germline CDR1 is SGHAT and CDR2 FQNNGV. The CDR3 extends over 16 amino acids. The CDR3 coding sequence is TGTGCCAGCAGCCAAACTAGCGGGGGGGCCAGAGGGGAGCTGTTTTTT. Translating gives CASSQTSGGARGELFF.

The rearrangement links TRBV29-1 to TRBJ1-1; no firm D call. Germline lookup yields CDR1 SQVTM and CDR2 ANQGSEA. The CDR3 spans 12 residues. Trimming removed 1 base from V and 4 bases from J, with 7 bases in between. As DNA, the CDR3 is TGCAGCGTTGAAGGTGGAGGCACTGAAGCTTTCTTT. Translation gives CSVEGGGTEAFF.

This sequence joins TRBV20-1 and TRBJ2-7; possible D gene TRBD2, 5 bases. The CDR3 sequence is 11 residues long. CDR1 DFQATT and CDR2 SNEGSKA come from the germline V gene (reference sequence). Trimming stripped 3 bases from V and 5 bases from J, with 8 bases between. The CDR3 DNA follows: TGCAGTGCTAGCCCCGGGGACGAGCAGTACTTC. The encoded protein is CSASPGDEQYF.

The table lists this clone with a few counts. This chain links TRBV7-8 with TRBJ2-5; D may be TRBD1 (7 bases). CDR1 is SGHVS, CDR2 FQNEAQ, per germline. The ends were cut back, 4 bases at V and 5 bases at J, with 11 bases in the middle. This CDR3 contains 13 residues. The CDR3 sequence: CASSSQGGETQYF. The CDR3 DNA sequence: TGTGCCAGCAGCTCGCAGGGGGGTGAGACCCAGTACTTC.

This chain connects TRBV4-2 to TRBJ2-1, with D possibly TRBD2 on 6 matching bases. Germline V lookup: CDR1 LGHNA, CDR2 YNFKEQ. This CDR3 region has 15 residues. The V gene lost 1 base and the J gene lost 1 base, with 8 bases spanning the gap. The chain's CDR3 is CASSQVAASYNEQFF. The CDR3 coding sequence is TGTGCCAGCAGCCAAGTAGCGGCTTCCTACAATGAGCAGTTCTTC.

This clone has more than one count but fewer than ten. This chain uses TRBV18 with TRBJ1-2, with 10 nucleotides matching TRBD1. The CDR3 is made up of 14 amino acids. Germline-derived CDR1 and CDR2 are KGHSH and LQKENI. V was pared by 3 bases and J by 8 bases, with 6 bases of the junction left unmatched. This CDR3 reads CASSPSGTGDGYTF. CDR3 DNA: TGTGCCAGCTCACCCTCCGGGACAGGGGACGGCTACACCTTC.

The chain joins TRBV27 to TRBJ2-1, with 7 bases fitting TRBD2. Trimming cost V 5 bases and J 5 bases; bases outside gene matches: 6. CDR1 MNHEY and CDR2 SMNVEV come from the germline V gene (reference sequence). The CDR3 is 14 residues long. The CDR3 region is CASSQNRGDNEQFF. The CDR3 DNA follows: TGTGCCAGCAGTCAAAACCGGGGGGACAATGAGCAGTTCTTC.

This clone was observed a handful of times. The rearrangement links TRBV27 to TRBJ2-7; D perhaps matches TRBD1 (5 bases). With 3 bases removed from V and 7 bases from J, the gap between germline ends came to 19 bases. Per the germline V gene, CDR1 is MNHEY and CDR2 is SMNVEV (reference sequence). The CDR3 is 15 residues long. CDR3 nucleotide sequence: TGTGCCAGCAGTTTTTGGGGCTACCCAGCCGGTGAGCAGTACTTC. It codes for CASSFWGYPAGEQYF.

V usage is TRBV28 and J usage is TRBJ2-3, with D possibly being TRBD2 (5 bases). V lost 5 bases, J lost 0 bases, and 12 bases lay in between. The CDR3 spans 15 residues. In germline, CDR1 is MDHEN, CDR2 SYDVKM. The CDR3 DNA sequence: TGTGCCAGCAGTAGGGAGACAACTAGCACAGATACGCAGTATTTT. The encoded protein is CASSRETTSTDTQYF.

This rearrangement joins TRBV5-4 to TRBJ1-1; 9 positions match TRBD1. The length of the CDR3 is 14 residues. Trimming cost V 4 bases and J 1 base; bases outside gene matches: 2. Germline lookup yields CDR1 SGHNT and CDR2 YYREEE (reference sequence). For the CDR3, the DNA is TGTGCCAGCAGCCCGGGACAGGGGAACACTGAAGCTTTCTTT. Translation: CASSPGQGNTEAFF.

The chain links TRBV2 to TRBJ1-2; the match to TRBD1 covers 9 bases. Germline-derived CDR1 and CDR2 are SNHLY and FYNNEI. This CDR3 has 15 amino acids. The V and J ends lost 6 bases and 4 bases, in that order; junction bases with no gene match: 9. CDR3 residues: CASRPGQGALYGYTF. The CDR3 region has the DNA TGTGCCAGCAGGCCGGGACAGGGAGCACTCTATGGCTACACCTTC.

DNA of the CDR3: TGTGCCAGCAGCGGGGACACCCTACCCGAGCAGTACTTC. Its translation: CASSGDTLPEQYF. The chain links TRBV7-2 to TRBJ2-7; D is perhaps TRBD1 (6 bases). V lost 5 bases and J 6 bases, leaving 14 bases between the germline ends. Germline V CDR1 and CDR2: SGHTA, FQGNSA. The CDR3 is made up of 13 amino acids. The full variable domain, rest sourced from reference TRBV7-2 and TRBJ2-7, is GAGVSQSPSNKVTEKGKDVELRCDPISGHTALYWYRQSLGQGLEFLIYFQGNSAPDKSGLPSDRFSAERTGGSVSTLTIQRTQQEDSAVYLCASSGDTLPEQYFGPGTRLTVT.

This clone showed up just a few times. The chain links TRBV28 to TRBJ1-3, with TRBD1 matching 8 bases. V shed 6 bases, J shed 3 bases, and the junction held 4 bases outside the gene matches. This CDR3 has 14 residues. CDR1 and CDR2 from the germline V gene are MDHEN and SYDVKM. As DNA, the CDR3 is TGTGCCAGCAGCACAGGGGGTAATGGAAACACCATATATTTT. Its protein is CASSTGGNGNTIYF. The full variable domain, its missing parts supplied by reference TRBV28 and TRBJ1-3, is DVKVTQSSRYLVKRTGEKVFLECVQDMDHENMFWYRQDPGLGLRLIYFSYDVKMKEKGDIPEGYSVSREKKERFSLILESASTNQTSMYLCASSTGGNGNTIYFGEGSWLTVV.

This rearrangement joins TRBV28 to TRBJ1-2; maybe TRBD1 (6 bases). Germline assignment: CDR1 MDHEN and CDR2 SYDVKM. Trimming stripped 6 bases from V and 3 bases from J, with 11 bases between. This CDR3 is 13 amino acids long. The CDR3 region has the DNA TGTGCCAGCAGCAGGGGTGGGGACTATGGCTACACCTTC. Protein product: CASSRGGDYGYTF.

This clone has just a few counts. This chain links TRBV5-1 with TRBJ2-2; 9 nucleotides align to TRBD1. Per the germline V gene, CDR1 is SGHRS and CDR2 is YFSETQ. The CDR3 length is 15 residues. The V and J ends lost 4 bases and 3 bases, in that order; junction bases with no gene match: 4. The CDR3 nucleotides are TGCGCCAGCAGCCCGAGGACAGGGGACACCGGGGAGCTGTTTTTT. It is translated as CASSPRTGDTGELFF.

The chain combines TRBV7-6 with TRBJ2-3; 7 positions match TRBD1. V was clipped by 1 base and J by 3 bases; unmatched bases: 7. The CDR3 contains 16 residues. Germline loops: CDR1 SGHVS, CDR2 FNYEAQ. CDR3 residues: CASSLEGGALTDTQYF. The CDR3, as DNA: TGTGCCAGCAGCTTAGAAGGGGGCGCGTTGACAGATACGCAGTATTTT.

CDR3 in DNA: TGTGCCAGCAGCCAGAGACAGGGAATGGACACCGGGGAGCTGTTTTTT. Translation: CASSQRQGMDTGELFF. The rearrangement uses TRBV7-6 and TRBJ2-2; 7 bases map to TRBD1. The germline gives CDR1 SGHVS, CDR2 FNYEAQ. With 5 bases clipped from V and 3 bases from J, the junction kept 9 bases outside the gene matches. CDR3 length equals 16 residues.

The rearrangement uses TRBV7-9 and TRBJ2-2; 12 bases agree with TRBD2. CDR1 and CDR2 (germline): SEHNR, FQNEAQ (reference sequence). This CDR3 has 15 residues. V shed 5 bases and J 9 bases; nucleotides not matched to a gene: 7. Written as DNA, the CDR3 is TGTGCCAGCAGCCTTGGACTAGCGGGACTCCGGGAGCTGTTTTTT. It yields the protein CASSLGLAGLRELFF.

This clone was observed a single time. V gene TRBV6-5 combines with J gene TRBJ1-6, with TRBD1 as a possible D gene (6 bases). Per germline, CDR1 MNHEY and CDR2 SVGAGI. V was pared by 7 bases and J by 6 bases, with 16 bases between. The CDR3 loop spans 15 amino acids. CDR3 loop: CASKPPGAANSPLHF. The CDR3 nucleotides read TGTGCCAGCAAACCCCCAGGGGCGGCTAATTCACCCCTCCACTTT.

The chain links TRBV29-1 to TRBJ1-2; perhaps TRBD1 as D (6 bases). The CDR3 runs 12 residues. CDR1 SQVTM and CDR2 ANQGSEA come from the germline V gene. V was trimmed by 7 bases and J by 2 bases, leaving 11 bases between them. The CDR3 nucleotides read TGCAGCGCTGTGGACAGAAACTATGGCTACACCTTC. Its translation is CSAVDRNYGYTF.